The next 10 T cell receptor beta chains were all read from a single sample in a study of cytomegalovirus exposure and HLA in healthy donors. PCR was performed using 60 Vbeta and 13 Jbeta primers. Sequencing was performed with immunoSEQ multiplex PCR; in TCRdb, only in-frame clones are kept and a portion is missing. This table holds under 200,000 clones, roughly 65% found once. The sequencing sample was made of PBMCs. These receptors all stem from a woman younger than 35 in good health and CMV-seropositive.

This clone appeared once. The J gene is TRBJ2-7, the V gene TRBV29-1; TRBD1 matches at 9 bases. V gave up 6 bases and J gave up 4 bases; unmatched junction bases: 7. Germline CDR1 SQVTM, CDR2 ANQGSEA. The CDR3 sequence is 13 residues long. In nucleotides, the CDR3 is TGCAGCGTCGGACAGGGGTTAGGGTACGAGCAGTACTTC. Translating gives CSVGQGLGYEQYF.

This clone was recorded once. The V and J genes are TRBV4-3 and TRBJ1-2, with D tentatively TRBD1 (6 bases). Trimming left V 1 base short and J 3 bases short, with 15 bases between. CDR3 length: 16 residues. Germline loops: CDR1 LGHNA, CDR2 YSLEER. The CDR3 bases are TGCGCCAGCAGCCAAGCGACCGGGACACGGTACTATGGCTACACCTTC. This encodes CASSQATGTRYYGYTF.

The chain has TRBV4-1 and TRBJ2-3; 16 nucleotides match TRBD2. V dropped 3 bases and J dropped 1; count of bases not matched to a gene: 7. The CDR3 sequence is 19 residues long. CDR1 is MGHRA, CDR2 YSYEKL, per germline. CDR3 DNA: TGCGCCAGCAGCCACCCGGGACTAGCGGGAGGGCCGGGCACAGATACGCAGTATTTT. It encodes CASSHPGLAGGPGTDTQYF.

This clone was seen a few times. The rearrangement links TRBV30 to TRBJ2-7, with TRBD2 matching over 9 bases. CDR3 size: 14 residues. Germline lookup yields CDR1 GTSNPN and CDR2 SVGIG (reference sequence). V shed 0 bases, J shed 5 bases, and the junction held 5 bases outside the gene matches. The CDR3 nucleotides are TGTGCCTGGAGTGTAGGTGCGGGAGGGGACGAGCAGTACTTC. As protein: CAWSVGAGGDEQYF.

This clone has just a few counts. V usage is TRBV6-1 and J usage is TRBJ2-1; 10 nucleotides align to TRBD2. J gave up 6 bases and V 8 bases, and 10 bases lay outside the gene matches. CDR3 length: 15 amino acids. Germline CDR1 and CDR2: MNHNS and SASEGT. DNA of the CDR3: TGTGCCAGCTACCAAGCGGGGGGGCTGTTCAATGAGCAGTTCTTC. As protein: CASYQAGGLFNEQFF.

This clone appeared a few times. This chain uses TRBV2 with TRBJ2-7; TRBD2 agrees at 10 bases. The CDR3 runs to 18 residues. The V gene end was trimmed by 2 bases and the J gene end by 0 bases; junction bases not matched to a gene: 10. The germline V gene has CDR1 SNHLY and CDR2 FYNNEI. For the CDR3, the DNA is TGTGCCAGCAGTGAATGGCCGAGGACTAGCGGAAGCTCCTACGAGCAGTACTTC. It codes for CASSEWPRTSGSSYEQYF.

This chain links TRBV5-6 with TRBJ2-5, with 7 bases fitting TRBD2. CDR3 size: 16 residues. The V gene end was trimmed by 0 bases and the J gene end by 5 bases; junction bases not matched to a gene: 10. Germline CDR1 is SGHDT and CDR2 is YYEEEE. The CDR3 bases are TGTGCCAGCAGCTTGGCCGTGGGAGGGTGGGAGGAGACCCAGTACTTC. It encodes CASSLAVGGWEETQYF.

CDR3: CASSAFRQKNSPLHF. The CDR3 DNA is TGTGCCAGCAGCGCATTTAGACAGAAAAATTCACCCCTCCACTTT. The chain is built from TRBV11-2 and TRBJ1-6; perhaps TRBD1 as D (5 bases). There are 15 residues in the CDR3. V gave up 5 bases and J gave up 7 bases, with 15 bases separating them. Per the germline V gene, CDR1 is SGHAT and CDR2 is FQNNGV.

This clone has a single count. The gene calls are TRBV7-3 and TRBJ2-7; TRBD2 matches at 11 bases. Per the germline V gene, CDR1 is SGHTA and CDR2 is FQGTGA. Trimming removed 5 bases from V and 6 bases from J; junction bases left unmatched: 6. The CDR3 spans 14 residues. For the CDR3, the DNA is TGTGCCAGCAGCCCGACTAGCGGGGCCCCCGAGCAGTACTTC. Its protein product is CASSPTSGAPEQYF.

This clone has more than one count but fewer than ten. The genes are TRBV2 and TRBJ2-1, with D perhaps matching TRBD1 (6 bases). V shed 10 bases and J shed 8 bases, with 18 bases lying between them. Germline V CDR1 and CDR2: SNHLY, FYNNEI. The CDR3 extends over 13 amino acids. CDR3 nucleotide sequence: TGTGCCACTCACAGGGCCCCGGTGGATGAGCAGTTCTTC. It encodes CATHRAPVDEQFF.